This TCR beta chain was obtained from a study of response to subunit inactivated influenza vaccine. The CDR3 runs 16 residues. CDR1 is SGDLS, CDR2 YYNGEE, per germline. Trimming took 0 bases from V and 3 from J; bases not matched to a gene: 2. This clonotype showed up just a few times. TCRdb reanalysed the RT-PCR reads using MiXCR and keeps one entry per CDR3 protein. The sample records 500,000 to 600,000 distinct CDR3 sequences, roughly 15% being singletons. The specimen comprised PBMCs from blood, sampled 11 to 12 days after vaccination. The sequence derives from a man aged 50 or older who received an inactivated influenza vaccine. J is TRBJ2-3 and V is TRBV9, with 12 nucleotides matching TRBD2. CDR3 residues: CASSVAGTSGTDTQYF. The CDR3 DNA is TGTGCCAGCAGCGTAGCGGGGACTAGCGGGACAGATACGCAGTATTTT.